Presented here are 9 T cell receptor beta chains from one specimen sequenced in a study of T-cell reconstitution after alpha-beta-depleted transplantation in children (dated by TCRdb to the mid-2010s). The treatment or condition label on this specimen signifies: allogeneic hematopoietic cell transplantation with graft depleted of TCRalphabeta T cells and CD19 B cells. Preparation of the library involved PCR. Sequencing took place on an Illumina HiSeq 2500. To normalize quantification of the TCRbeta repertoire, the TCR libraries were built with molecular barcoding that relied on unique molecular identifiers. The public reads were run again by TCRdb, first through fastp at Q25 and then through MiXCR, and only productive beta chains were kept. Rows matching on CDR3 protein sequence are summarized as one entry with the most common DNA and genes. The sample table lists about 200,000 distinct CDR3 sequences, about 7% of them with a count of one. The ten biggest clones cover 5.5% of the sample.

The sequences come from PBMCs, collected before TCRalphabeta/CD19-depleted stem cell transplant. Receptor source: a boy aged 2 to 10 with acute lymphoblastic leukemia, due to receive a stem cell transplant.

Ten or more counts support this clonotype. This chain links TRBV4-2 with TRBJ2-1; 8 bases map to TRBD2. The CDR3 is made up of 16 amino acids. In germline, CDR1 is LGHNA, CDR2 YNFKEQ. J lost 7 bases, V lost 0 bases, and 8 bases had no gene match. DNA for the CDR3: TGTGCCAGCAGCCAAGATCCTAGCAGCGGGAGTAATGAGCAGTTCTTC. Translation: CASSQDPSSGSNEQFF.

This clonotype was seen only a few times. The chain is built from TRBV5-1 and TRBJ2-7; possibly TRBD1 for D (5 bases). The length of the CDR3 is 15 residues. Trimming stripped 4 bases from V and 3 bases from J, with 17 bases between. Germline CDR1 is SGHRS and CDR2 is YFSETQ. CDR3: CASSPPWQGNYEQYF. The DNA for the CDR3 is TGCGCCAGCAGCCCCCCCTGGCAGGGTAACTACGAGCAGTACTTC.

The CDR3 bases are TGTGCCAGCAGCTTGGTGGCCAGGGACCCCTACGAGCAGTACTTC. Translating gives CASSLVARDPYEQYF. The gene calls are TRBV5-6 and TRBJ2-7; D may match TRBD1 or TRBD2 (5 bases each). Germline loops: CDR1 SGHDT, CDR2 YYEEEE. The V end was cut by 0 bases, the J end by 2 bases, with 12 bases between. CDR3 length: 15 amino acids. Full variable domain (rest looked up from reference TRBV5-6 and TRBJ2-7): DAGVTQSPTHLIKTRGQQVTLRCSPKSGHDTVSWYQQALGQGPQFIFQYYEEEERQRGNFPDRFSGHQFPNYSSELNVNALLLGDSALYLCASSLVARDPYEQYFGPGTRLTVT.

This clonotype was detected ten times or more. The V and J genes are TRBV29-1 and TRBJ1-2; D remains unclear. The germline gives CDR1 SQVTM, CDR2 ANQGSEA. CDR3 length equals 11 residues. Trimming removed 3 bases from V and 5 bases from J, with 7 bases in between. Here the CDR3 reads CSVEVPYGYTF. DNA for the CDR3: TGCAGCGTTGAGGTACCGTATGGCTACACCTTC.

Ten or more counts support this clonotype. The chain carries TRBV12-3 or TRBV12-4 and TRBJ2-2; no clear D. Trimming took 5 bases from V and 5 from J, leaving 9 bases between them. The CDR3 is made up of 13 amino acids. The CDR3 coding sequence is TGTGCCAGCAGTCCCCTCGAAACCGGGGAGCTGTTTTTT. This codes for CASSPLETGELFF.

This clonotype showed up many times. J is TRBJ2-2 and V is TRBV20-1, with D possibly TRBD1 on 5 matching bases. This CDR3 spans 13 amino acids. From germline, CDR1 is DFQATT and CDR2 SNEGSKA (reference sequence). V was trimmed by 1 base and J by 4 bases, leaving 7 bases between them. Here the CDR3 DNA reads TGCAGTGCTAGAGGGACACCCACCGGGGAGCTGTTTTTT. Residues: CSARGTPTGELFF.

With regard to this clonotype: A much larger clone differs by one base, so this may be a read error. The chain uses TRBV7-8 and TRBJ2-1; no definite D call. V lost 7 bases to trimming and J lost 8 bases, with 15 bases between them. The germline V gene encodes CDR1 SGHVS and CDR2 FQNEAQ. This CDR3 has 13 residues. CDR3 DNA: TGTGCCAGCATCCAAGCCTGGAGCGATGAGCAGTTCTTC. This gives the protein CASIQAWSDEQFF. Full variable domain (missing parts from reference TRBV7-8 and TRBJ2-1): GAGVSQSPRYKVAKRGQDVALRCDPISGHVSLFWYQQALGQGPEFLTYFQNEAQLDKSGLPSDRFFAERPEGSVSTLKIQRTQQEDSAVYLCASIQAWSDEQFFGPGTRLTVL.

In its sample, this clonotype was seen many times. The V and J genes are TRBV20-1 and TRBJ2-1; 10 bases agree with TRBD2. The V and J ends lost 3 bases and 7 bases, in that order; junction bases with no gene match: 6. From germline, CDR1 is DFQATT and CDR2 SNEGSKA (reference sequence). CDR3 size: 14 residues. This CDR3 is CSASFSGGPNEQFF. As DNA, the CDR3 is TGCAGTGCTAGTTTTAGCGGGGGGCCAAATGAGCAGTTCTTC.

This clonotype occurred many times. V usage is TRBV21-1 and J usage is TRBJ2-1. TRBV21-1 is reported as a pseudogene. The CDR3 spans 16 residues. The CDR3 spells CASSRSLVFSYNEQFF. The CDR3 DNA follows: TGTGCCAGCAGCAGGTCGTTAGTTTTCTCCTACAATGAGCAGTTCTTC.